A single TCR beta chain is shown here with its context. The method was immunoSEQ multiplex PCR; TCRdb's version includes in-frame clones alone and lacks a portion of them. The sample lists 150,000 to 200,000 clones, about four fifths seen once, with 6% in the top ten. The germline V gene encodes CDR1 SGHRS and CDR2 YFSETQ. This CDR3 comprises 16 residues. V trimming: 6 bases; J trimming: 6 bases; junction bases outside the gene matches: 15. This specimen belongs to a study of blood T cell repertoires in COVID-19. Study as a whole: The cDNA or gDNA used as material had been derived from T cells, B-cell-depleted T cells, or PBMCs.

What was sequenced was peripheral blood. V gene TRBV5-1 combines with J gene TRBJ2-1; 7 bases are shared with TRBD2. This TCR came from a woman aged 40 to 49 with COVID-19, enrolled during active disease. The CDR3 nucleotides are TGCGCCAGCATGAACCCTCGACTAGCTAGTGTCAATGAGCAGTTCTTC. Translation gives CASMNPRLASVNEQFF.